The 32 T cell receptor beta chains below come from one sample, sequenced in a study of blood T cell repertoires in COVID-19. Sequenced by immunoSEQ multiplex PCR; TCRdb stores in-frame clones only, minus some. The sample yields more than 45,000 clones, about 92% seen once. Sample: peripheral blood. The receptor source for this set is a human donor in a cohort sampled during active COVID-19.

The chain uses TRBV7-2 and TRBJ2-7; D perhaps matches TRBD2 (6 bases). Per the germline V gene, CDR1 is SGHTA and CDR2 is FQGNSA. The CDR3 spans 17 residues. The ends were cut back, 2 bases at V and 0 bases at J, with 17 bases in the middle. CDR3 residues: CASSLLPGGLSSYEQYF. CDR3 nucleotides: TGTGCCAGCAGCTTATTACCTGGAGGGCTTAGCTCCTACGAGCAGTACTTC.

This chain uses TRBV3-1 (or the pseudogene TRBV3-2) with TRBJ2-3; weak D call: TRBD2 (5 bases). CDR3 length: 13 residues. Per the germline V gene, CDR1 is LGHDT and CDR2 is YNNKEL (reference sequence). V shed 7 bases and J shed 5 bases, with 13 bases lying between them. The CDR3 DNA is TGTGCCAGCAAGCGGCCAGGTGGAGATACGCAGTATTTT. Amino acid sequence: CASKRPGGDTQYF.

For this clone: Distinct nucleotide sequences in the sample also encode this CDR3. The V call is TRBV19, the J call TRBJ1-5; 11 nucleotides align to TRBD1. CDR3 length equals 15 residues. V lost 3 bases, J lost 6 bases, and 4 bases stayed unmatched. CDR1 and CDR2 (germline): LNHDA, SQIVND (reference sequence). Here the CDR3 DNA reads TGTGCCAGTAGTATCGGGACAGGGGGAGGTCAGCCCCAGCATTTT. It encodes CASSIGTGGGQPQHF.

The V call is TRBV4-1, the J call TRBJ2-1; D might be TRBD2 (5 bases). The V gene's germline CDR1 is MGHRA and CDR2 YSYEKL. Trimming stripped 4 bases from V and 6 bases from J, with 13 bases between. This CDR3 contains 14 residues. The CDR3 nucleotides are TGCGCCAGCAGCCCCGCTGTAACTAGCAATGAGCAGTTCTTC. Residues: CASSPAVTSNEQFF.

The V and J genes are TRBV24-1 and TRBJ1-1; D ambiguous. Between the trimmed V and J ends, which lost 3 bases and 5 bases, there was a span of 9 bases. This CDR3 spans 13 amino acids. Per the germline V gene, CDR1 is KGHDR and CDR2 is SFDVKD. CDR3 in DNA: TGTGCCACCAGTGATAGGAGTGGTACTGAAGCTTTCTTT. Protein product: CATSDRSGTEAFF.

CDR3 residues: CASSLAGGPGGNTIYF. CDR3 DNA: TGTGCCAGCAGTTTAGCAGGGGGCCCAGGGGGAAACACCATATATTTT. The chain carries TRBV28 and TRBJ1-3; 8 nucleotides align to TRBD1. The CDR3 loop spans 16 amino acids. Germline lookup yields CDR1 MDHEN and CDR2 SYDVKM. V shed 2 bases, J shed 4 bases, and the junction held 7 bases outside the gene matches.

The rearrangement links TRBV11-2 to TRBJ2-1; D is possibly TRBD2 (7 bases). V lost 4 bases and J lost 2, with 18 bases in between. CDR1 is SGHAT and CDR2 is FQNNGV in the germline V gene. The CDR3 extends over 17 amino acids. CDR3 loop: CASSSPLGGGAYNEQFF. The CDR3 DNA reads TGTGCCAGCAGCTCCCCCCTTGGAGGGGGGGCCTACAATGAGCAGTTCTTC.

The rearrangement joins TRBV7-8 to TRBJ2-7; 11 nucleotides align to TRBD2. V dropped 4 bases and J dropped 4; count of bases not matched to a gene: 6. Germline values: CDR1 SGHVS, CDR2 FQNEAQ. The CDR3 loop spans 15 amino acids. In DNA form, the CDR3 reads TGTGCCAGCAGCTCAAGACTAGCGGGACTTTACGAGCAGTACTTC. Protein product: CASSSRLAGLYEQYF.

This chain connects TRBV10-3 to TRBJ2-7, with TRBD1 as a possible D gene (6 bases). The length of the CDR3 is 15 residues. CDR1 is ENHRY, CDR2 SYGVKD, per germline. The V and J ends lost 0 bases and 2 bases respectively, with 11 bases between them. CDR3 protein: CAISESTQGPYEQYF. The CDR3 DNA reads TGTGCCATCAGTGAGTCGACGCAGGGGCCCTACGAGCAGTACTTC.

This clone turned up a few times. This chain links TRBV19 with TRBJ2-3; 8 bases match TRBD2. Germline lookup yields CDR1 LNHDA and CDR2 SQIVND (reference sequence). With V trimmed by 3 bases and J by 1 base, 3 bases remained unmatched. The CDR3 extends over 15 amino acids. Here the CDR3 reads CASSIPAGGTDTQYF. CDR3 DNA sequence: TGTGCCAGTAGTATTCCAGCGGGAGGCACAGATACGCAGTATTTT.

A few counts support this clone. The J gene is TRBJ1-6, the V gene TRBV11-2; the D gene is possibly TRBD1 (6 bases). The CDR3 contains 14 residues. The V end lost 2 bases, the J end lost 7 bases, and 9 bases lay between the germline ends. Germline CDR1 SGHAT, CDR2 FQNNGV. The CDR3 DNA reads as TGTGCCAGCAGCTTATGGACAGCCAATTCACCCCTCCACTTT. This gives the protein CASSLWTANSPLHF.

V usage is TRBV18 and J usage is TRBJ1-2; D gene uncertain. Looked up from germline, CDR1 is KGHSH and CDR2 is LQKENI. V lost 6 bases, J lost 4 bases, and 6 bases lay in between. CDR3 length equals 11 residues. CDR3 sequence (DNA): TGTGCCAGCTCCACGCGCTATGGCTACACCTTC. It yields the protein CASSTRYGYTF. Looking up the rest from reference TRBV18 and TRBJ1-2 gives the full variable domain: NAGVMQNPRHLVRRRGQEARLRCSPMKGHSHVYWYRQLPEEGLKFMVYLQKENIIDESGMPKERFSAEFPKEGPSILRIQQVVRGDSAAYFCASSTRYGYTFGSGTRLTVV.

This chain joins TRBV7-8 and TRBJ2-6; 12 positions match TRBD1. Germline CDR1 SGHVS, CDR2 FQNEAQ. CDR3 size: 18 residues. V shed 5 bases and J 2 bases; nucleotides not matched to a gene: 7. CDR3 nucleotides: TGTGCCAGCAGCAAGACCGGGACAGGGGGCACTGGGGCCAACGTCCTGACTTTC. Amino acids: CASSKTGTGGTGANVLTF.

This sequence joins TRBV30 and TRBJ2-2, with TRBD1 matching 9 bases. The CDR3 is 17 amino acids. Losses at the gene ends were 1 base for V and 3 bases for J; bases not matched to a gene: 9. Germline-derived CDR1 and CDR2 are GTSNPN and SVGIG (reference sequence). CDR3 bases: TGTGCCTGGAGTGCCTCCGGGACAGGGAGGCACACCGGGGAGCTGTTTTTT. It specifies CAWSASGTGRHTGELFF.

The table lists this clone with a count of one. The rearrangement joins TRBV7-9 to TRBJ2-2; 8 bases are a match to TRBD2. The J segment lost 1 base and the V segment lost 2 bases, leaving 3 bases of the junction unmatched. The CDR3 extends over 16 amino acids. Germline V gene lookup returns CDR1 SEHNR and CDR2 FQNEAQ (reference sequence). The chain's CDR3 is CASSLSGGRNTGELFF. CDR3 nucleotides: TGTGCCAGCAGCTTAAGCGGGGGTAGGAACACCGGGGAGCTGTTTTTT.

A word on this clone: At one of its ends the junction is not consistent with the germline gene, which may arise from a read error. The chain combines TRBV16 with TRBJ2-1, with D possibly being TRBD2 (5 bases). This CDR3 region has 12 residues. Germline V gives CDR1 KGHSY, CDR2 FQNENV. The CDR3 region is CASSQSIQRWVF. Written as DNA, the CDR3 is TGTGCCAGCAGCCAATCGATCCAGCGGTGGGTCTTC.

The V call is TRBV20-1, the J call TRBJ1-2, with 9 bases lining up with TRBD1. V shed 3 bases and J 8 bases; nucleotides not matched to a gene: 16. This CDR3 region has 16 residues. CDR1 is DFQATT and CDR2 is SNEGSKA in the germline V gene (reference sequence). CDR3 nucleotides: TGCAGTGCTAGTTCCCGCGCAACCGGGACAGGGCTAGGCTACACCTTC. It is translated as CSASSRATGTGLGYTF.

This clone was detected a few times. V usage is TRBV15 and J usage is TRBJ2-4; D might be TRBD1 (6 bases). V lost 6 bases and J lost 8, with 14 bases in between. The germline CDR1 and CDR2 sequences are LNHNV and YYDKDF (reference sequence). The CDR3 loop spans 13 amino acids. CDR3 sequence: CATRSGVRDIQYF. Here the CDR3 DNA reads TGTGCCACCAGGTCAGGGGTTAGAGACATTCAGTACTTC. Full variable domain (remainder filled in from reference TRBV15 and TRBJ2-4): DAMVIQNPRYQVTQFGKPVTLSCSQTLNHNVMYWYQQKSSQAPKLLFHYYDKDFNNEADTPDNFQSRRPNTSFCFLDIRSPGLGDTAMYLCATRSGVRDIQYFGAGTRLSVL.

The chain has TRBV29-1 and TRBJ2-7; D possibly corresponds to TRBD2 (5 bases). V gave up 3 bases and J gave up 7 bases, with 19 bases separating them. The CDR3 runs to 14 residues. Germline-derived CDR1 and CDR2 are SQVTM and ANQGSEA. CDR3 sequence (DNA): TGCAGCGTTGAGACGTGGAGCGGTAGAAGTGAGCAGTACTTC. Translated: CSVETWSGRSEQYF.

V and J are TRBV11-2 and TRBJ2-1; TRBD2 matches 12 bases. Unmatched junction bases numbered 6, after V lost 6 bases and J lost 0 bases. The germline V gene has CDR1 SGHAT and CDR2 FQNNGV. The CDR3 spans 17 residues. CDR3 loop: CASRELAGGRSYNEQFF. In nucleotides, the CDR3 is TGTGCCAGCAGGGAACTAGCGGGAGGCCGCTCCTACAATGAGCAGTTCTTC.

This clone was seen only once. The rearrangement links TRBV7-2 to TRBJ2-5; 8 positions agree with TRBD2. After removal of 1 base from V and 5 bases from J, the junction contained 6 bases not matched to a gene. This CDR3 is built from 15 residues. Germline V gives CDR1 SGHTA, CDR2 FQGNSA. The CDR3 is CASSLGAGVGETQYF. The CDR3 coding sequence is TGTGCCAGCAGCTTAGGAGCGGGAGTGGGTGAGACCCAGTACTTC.

This clone was picked up a small number of times. This chain joins TRBV7-9 and TRBJ1-2; no reliable D call. V lost 3 bases and J lost 4, with 12 bases in between. From germline, CDR1 is SEHNR and CDR2 FQNEAQ (reference sequence). CDR3 length: 14 residues. CDR3 in amino acids: CASSFSLASYGYTF. The CDR3 coding sequence is TGTGCCAGCAGCTTCTCGTTAGCTTCCTATGGCTACACCTTC.

J is TRBJ1-1 and V is TRBV5-1, with D perhaps TRBD1 (6 bases). This CDR3 contains 14 residues. V lost 0 bases and J 5 bases, leaving 11 bases between the germline ends. From germline, CDR1 is SGHRS and CDR2 YFSETQ. The CDR3 DNA reads TGCGCCAGCAGCTTGGGGACAGAAGCTACTGAAGCTTTCTTT. It codes for CASSLGTEATEAFF. Using reference TRBV5-1 and TRBJ1-1 for the parts outside the CDR3, the full variable domain is KAGVTQTPRYLIKTRGQQVTLSCSPISGHRSVSWYQQTPGQGLQFLFEYFSETQRNKGNFPGRFSGRQFSNSRSEMNVSTLELGDSALYLCASSLGTEATEAFFGQGTRLTVV.

The chain is built from TRBV23-1 and TRBJ2-5, with TRBD1 identical over 7 bases. TRBV23-1 is an open reading frame whose function is uncertain. The CDR3 runs to 15 residues. The V gene end was trimmed by 0 bases and the J gene end by 2 bases; junction bases not matched to a gene: 3. In DNA, the CDR3 is TGCGCCAGCAGTCAATCGTCACAGGGGCAAGAGACCCAGTACTTC. Encoded protein: CASSQSSQGQETQYF.

This sequence joins TRBV5-1 and TRBJ2-7, with 9 bases lining up with TRBD2. J gave up 2 bases and V 2 bases, and 5 bases lay outside the gene matches. Germline V gene data show CDR1 as SGHRS and CDR2 as YFSETQ. The CDR3 has 15 residues. The CDR3 DNA reads as TGCGCCAGCAGCTTCGGGCTAGCGGGACCCTACGAGCAGTACTTC. It yields the protein CASSFGLAGPYEQYF.

This clone was picked up a small number of times. The chain uses TRBV2 and TRBJ1-6; 7 bases line up with TRBD1. Trimming cost V 6 bases and J 3 bases; bases outside gene matches: 5. There are 15 residues in the CDR3. From germline, CDR1 is SNHLY and CDR2 FYNNEI. As DNA, the CDR3 is TGTGCCAGCAGCGCACAGGGGAACTATAATTCACCCCTCCACTTT. This translates into CASSAQGNYNSPLHF.

The chain links TRBV24-1 to TRBJ2-5; weak D call: TRBD2 (6 bases). V was pared by 4 bases and J by 5 bases, with 28 bases between. The CDR3 length is 19 residues. Per the germline V gene, CDR1 is KGHDR and CDR2 is SFDVKD. The CDR3 sequence: CATSDNRDFGLKRWETQYF. CDR3 DNA sequence: TGTGCCACCAGTGACAACCGGGACTTCGGTTTGAAACGGTGGGAGACCCAGTACTTC.

This chain joins TRBV5-1 and TRBJ1-2, with unresolved D. Trimming took 0 bases from V and 0 from J, leaving 6 bases between them. CDR1 and CDR2 from the germline V gene are SGHRS and YFSETQ. The CDR3 length is 14 residues. This CDR3 is CASSLAQANYGYTF. The CDR3 coding sequence is TGCGCCAGCAGCTTGGCTCAGGCTAACTATGGCTACACCTTC.

Remarks on this clone: Compared with germline, one end of the junction differs, possibly owing to a read error. The genes are TRBV6-1 and TRBJ2-1; the match to TRBD2 covers 9 bases. Germline CDR1 MNHNS, CDR2 SASEGT. The CDR3 loop spans 15 amino acids. DNA of the CDR3: TGTGCCAGCAGGGAAGCGGGGGGATCTTACAATGAGCAGTTCTTC. This encodes CASREAGGSYNEQFF.

V gene TRBV5-8 combines with J gene TRBJ1-5; 8 positions agree with TRBD1. The germline V gene encodes CDR1 SGHTS and CDR2 YDEGEE. The CDR3 length is 15 residues. The V segment lost 4 bases and the J segment 5 bases; nucleotides outside the gene matches: 8. The CDR3 sequence: CASSISGGGHQPQHF. CDR3 DNA: TGTGCCAGCAGCATATCAGGGGGCGGGCATCAGCCCCAGCATTTT.

This clone is a singleton in its sample. V and J are TRBV29-1 and TRBJ2-7, with 10 bases identical to TRBD1. CDR3 length equals 14 residues. The V and J ends lost 4 bases and 3 bases, in that order; junction bases with no gene match: 6. Germline V CDR1 and CDR2: SQVTM, ANQGSEA. The CDR3 sequence is CSVVWTGGIYEQYF. As DNA, the CDR3 is TGCAGCGTTGTATGGACAGGGGGAATCTACGAGCAGTACTTC.

The rearrangement joins TRBV5-4 to TRBJ1-4, with TRBD1 matching over 9 bases. This CDR3 is built from 15 residues. J gave up 4 bases and V 2 bases, and 3 bases lay outside the gene matches. Germline CDR1 and CDR2: SGHNT and YYREEE (reference sequence). In DNA form, the CDR3 reads TGTGCCAGCAGCTTTTCGGGACAGGGTAATGAAAAACTGTTTTTT. Translation gives CASSFSGQGNEKLFF.